Included here is one T cell receptor beta chain sequence, with context. The data derive from a study of blood T cell repertoires in COVID-19. Turning to the study itself: Researchers got acute and convalescent COVID-19 samples from the United States, Italy and Spain. The analysed material was cDNA or gDNA that came from T cells, B-cell-depleted T cells, or PBMCs.

The V gene's germline CDR1 is KGHSH and CDR2 LQKENI. This CDR3 contains 14 residues. V was trimmed by 4 bases and J by 4 bases, leaving 13 bases between them. Original data processing: Cell counts per sample came from amplifying reference gene primers. Generated by immunoSEQ multiplex PCR, the TCRdb table keeps only in-frame clones and is missing some. V, J and clone size reflect that table, while D and trimming were determined from the DNA. In the table there are about 100,000 clones, approximately 86% of which are singletons. The chain couples TRBV18 to TRBJ1-2; D possibly corresponds to TRBD1 (6 bases). This TCR came from a human donor in a cohort sampled during active COVID-19. The sequenced material came from peripheral blood. The CDR3 protein is CASSRGQGSYGYTF. The CDR3 bases are TGTGCCAGCTCACGGGGCCAGGGGAGCTATGGCTACACCTTC.